These 8 T cell receptor beta chains originate from one sample sequenced in a study of regulatory T cells in long-lasting Graves disease. Time point described: persistent/refractory GD, antithyroid drugs over 5 years with positive TRAb. Generation of the TCR library employed RNA extracted from PBMCs. Relying on iRepertoire HTBI primers and Arm-PCR of CDR3 regions, the team built TCR beta libraries. TCRdb independently ran MiXCR on the multiplex PCR reads; one entry per CDR3 protein. The profile covers roughly 470,000 distinct CDR3 sequences, with around 20% appearing a single time and 7.8% taken by the ten largest. The sample here was peripheral blood mononuclear cells (PBMCs), taken when the disease was refractory, from a patient treated with antithyroid drugs. These receptor sequences come from a female donor with Graves disease.

This clonotype was seen once. A read error may be the cause here, since a much bigger clone is one base away. The chain couples TRBV7-9 to TRBJ2-7; D possibly corresponds to TRBD2 (5 bases). Trimming took off 5 bases at V and 0 bases at J, with 20 bases between the two ends. The CDR3 sequence is 17 residues long. The germline CDR1 and CDR2 sequences are SEHNR and FQNEAQ (reference sequence). CDR3 loop: CASSHFGRGASSYEQYF. The CDR3 nucleotides read TGTGCCAGCAGCCATTTTGGACGGGGAGCCAGCTCCTACGAGCAGTACTTC.

This sequence joins TRBV20-1 and TRBJ2-4, with unresolved D. Trimming pared 3 bases from V and 0 bases from J, leaving 6 bases between. Germline V gene sequence: CDR1 DFQATT, CDR2 SNEGSKA (reference sequence). The CDR3 is made up of 13 amino acids. The CDR3 reads CSARVLAKNIQYF. The CDR3 coding sequence is TGCAGTGCTAGGGTACTAGCCAAAAACATTCAGTACTTC.

Many counts were recorded for this clonotype. CDR3 coding DNA: TGTGCCAGCAGTTCCCCGACTAGCGCGGACCCCTACGAGCAGTACTTC. Residues: CASSSPTSADPYEQYF. The V and J genes are TRBV12-3 or TRBV12-4 and TRBJ2-7; 8 nucleotides match TRBD2. The V and J ends lost 4 bases and 2 bases, in that order; junction bases with no gene match: 10. This CDR3 spans 16 amino acids.

The genes are TRBV19 and TRBJ2-7, with a possible D match to TRBD2 (6 bases). Trimming stripped 6 bases from V and 0 bases from J, with 15 bases between. The CDR3 totals 15 residues. Per germline, CDR1 LNHDA and CDR2 SQIVND (reference sequence). In nucleotides, the CDR3 is TGTGCCAGTAGCGCGGTCGGGAGCGGCTCCTACGAGCAGTACTTC. Translating it yields CASSAVGSGSYEQYF. The full variable domain, rest sourced from reference TRBV19 and TRBJ2-7, is DGGITQSPKYLFRKEGQNVTLSCEQNLNHDAMYWYRQDPGQGLRLIYYSQIVNDFQKGDIAEGYSVSREKKESFPLTVTSAQKNPTAFYLCASSAVGSGSYEQYFGPGTRLTVT.

This clonotype was detected a few times. The chain carries TRBV12-3 or TRBV12-4 and TRBJ2-1; 7 bases align to TRBD1. The CDR3 is 13 amino acids. V trimming: 4 bases; J trimming: 4 bases; junction bases outside the gene matches: 1. The chain's CDR3 is CASSSGQYNEQFF. The CDR3, as DNA: TGTGCCAGCAGTTCGGGACAGTACAATGAGCAGTTCTTC.

This clonotype was recorded a few times. The chain carries TRBV28 and TRBJ2-3, with 8 bases that match TRBD2. This CDR3 is 16 amino acids long. Per the germline V gene, CDR1 is MDHEN and CDR2 is SYDVKM. Trimming cost V 6 bases and J 2 bases; bases outside gene matches: 10. This CDR3 reads CASSSPLAGTTDTQYF. The CDR3 bases are TGTGCCAGCAGCTCCCCGCTAGCGGGCACCACAGATACGCAGTATTTT.

The rearrangement uses TRBV10-2 and TRBJ2-5; 7 nucleotides line up with TRBD2. CDR1 and CDR2 (germline): WSHSY, SAAADI. The CDR3 has 13 amino acids. Unmatched junction bases numbered 8, after V lost 8 bases and J lost 5 bases. CDR3 sequence (DNA): TGCGCCAGCGAGCGGGGAGGCCAGGAGACCCAGTACTTC. Protein sequence: CASERGGQETQYF.

The chain joins TRBV7-2 to TRBJ1-5, with D hard to call. The CDR3 length is 13 residues. Trimming shortened V by 7 bases and J by 0 bases, and 7 bases separated the two germline ends. CDR1 and CDR2 from the germline V gene are SGHTA and FQGNSA. CDR3 in DNA: TGTGCCAGCAACCTCTATAGCAATCAGCCCCAGCATTTT. It yields the protein CASNLYSNQPQHF.